The 4 T cell receptor beta chains listed next were all sequenced from one sample in a study of blood T cell repertoires in COVID-19 (dated by TCRdb to 2019 to 2021). Receptors were amplified or captured by the immunoSEQ multiplex PCR assay. TCRdb mirrors the immuneACCESS table, restricted to in-frame sequences. Some clones are absent from its copies; in checked studies, under half trace to an unresolved V gene, and the reason for the others is unknown. The sample table records fewer than 200,000 clones; approximately 85% of these occur just once. The ten largest clones take up roughly 7.7% of the sample. The source material was peripheral blood. Every receptor here comes from a man aged 35 to 55 who had recovered from COVID-19.

The chain carries TRBV19 and TRBJ2-7; the D gene is possibly TRBD1 (6 bases). Germline lookup yields CDR1 LNHDA and CDR2 SQIVND (reference sequence). Deletions cut 8 bases from V and 2 bases from J, with 13 bases between. The CDR3 has 13 residues. CDR3 in amino acids: CASSGTQTYEQYF. CDR3 in DNA: TGTGCCAGTTCCGGGACACAGACCTACGAGCAGTACTTC.

The J gene is TRBJ2-5, the V gene TRBV24-1; D possibly corresponds to TRBD1 (6 bases). CDR3 size: 13 residues. Between the trimmed V and J ends, which lost 0 bases and 7 bases, there was a span of 8 bases. The germline V gene has CDR1 KGHDR and CDR2 SFDVKD. The CDR3 spells CATSDLQGWTQYF. The CDR3 DNA is TGTGCCACCAGTGATTTGCAGGGGTGGACCCAGTACTTC.

This chain uses TRBV6-2 or TRBV6-3 with TRBJ2-3; D ambiguous. Germline V gives CDR1 MNHEY, CDR2 SVGEGT. Deletions cut 6 bases from V and 0 bases from J, with 19 bases between. This CDR3 is built from 17 residues. CDR3 region: CASSVTAQTTSTDTQYF. CDR3 sequence (DNA): TGTGCCAGCAGCGTCACGGCTCAGACGACTAGCACAGATACGCAGTATTTT.

The CDR3 DNA is TGTGCCACCAGTGATTCGACAGGGGGAGGAAACACCATATATTTT. Its protein product is CATSDSTGGGNTIYF. The chain carries TRBV24-1 and TRBJ1-3, with 9 nucleotides matching TRBD1. V shed 2 bases and J 4 bases; nucleotides not matched to a gene: 2. The CDR3 has 15 residues. Looked up from germline, CDR1 is KGHDR and CDR2 is SFDVKD.